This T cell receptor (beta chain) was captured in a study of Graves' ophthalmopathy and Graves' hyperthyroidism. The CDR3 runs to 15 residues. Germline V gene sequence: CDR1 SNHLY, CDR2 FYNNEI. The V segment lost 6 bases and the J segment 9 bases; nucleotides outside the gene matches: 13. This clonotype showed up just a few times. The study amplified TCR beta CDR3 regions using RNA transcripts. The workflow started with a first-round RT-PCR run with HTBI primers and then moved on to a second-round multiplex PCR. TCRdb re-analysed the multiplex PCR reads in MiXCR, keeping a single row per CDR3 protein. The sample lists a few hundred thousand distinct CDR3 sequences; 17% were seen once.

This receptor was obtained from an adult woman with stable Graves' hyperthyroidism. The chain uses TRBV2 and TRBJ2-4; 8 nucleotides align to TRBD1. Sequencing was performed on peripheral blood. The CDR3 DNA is TGTGCCAGCAGCGCCGGGACAGGCGAAGGAGGCATTCAGTACTTC. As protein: CASSAGTGEGGIQYF.